The clone carrying this T cell receptor beta chain was counted at least ten times. Its antigen is not identified. V was pared by 0 bases and J by 7 bases, with 12 bases between. This CDR3 has 15 amino acids. Germline V gives CDR1 SGHAT, CDR2 FQNNGV. The TCR beta library used iRepertoire HTBI primers with Arm-PCR amplification of CDR3. TCRdb re-analysed the multiplex PCR reads in MiXCR, keeping a single row per CDR3 protein. The sample consists of about 460,000 distinct CDR3 sequences, roughly 22% of them appearing once. Stated time point: persistent/refractory GD, antithyroid drugs over 5 years with positive TRAb. PBMC RNA was the source of the TCR library. The peripheral blood volume drawn was around 10 milliliters, and it was collected into EDTA tubes. The data were obtained in a study of regulatory T cells in long-lasting Graves disease. Study-level results: Persistent Graves' patients had lower TCR diversity than newly diagnosed ones.

The sequences come from peripheral blood mononuclear cells (PBMCs), collected when the disease was refractory, from a patient treated with antithyroid drugs. This receptor was taken from a female donor with Graves disease. The chain couples TRBV11-2 to TRBJ1-4; weak D call: TRBD1 (5 bases). The CDR3 DNA is TGTGCCAGCAGCTTAGATCTCAGGCAGGGTGAAAAACTGTTTTTT. Translation gives CASSLDLRQGEKLFF.